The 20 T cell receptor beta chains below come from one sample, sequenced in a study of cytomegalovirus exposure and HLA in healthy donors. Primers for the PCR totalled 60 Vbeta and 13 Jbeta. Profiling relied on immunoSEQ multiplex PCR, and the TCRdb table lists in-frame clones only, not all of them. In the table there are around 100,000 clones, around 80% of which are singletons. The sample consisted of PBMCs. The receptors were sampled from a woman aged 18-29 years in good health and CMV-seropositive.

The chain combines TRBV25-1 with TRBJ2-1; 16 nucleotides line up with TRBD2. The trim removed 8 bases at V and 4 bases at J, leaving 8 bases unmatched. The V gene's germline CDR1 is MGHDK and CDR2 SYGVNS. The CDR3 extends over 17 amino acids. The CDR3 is CASSGTSGRASYNEQFF. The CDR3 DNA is TGTGCCAGCTCGGGGACTAGCGGGAGGGCAAGTTACAATGAGCAGTTCTTC.

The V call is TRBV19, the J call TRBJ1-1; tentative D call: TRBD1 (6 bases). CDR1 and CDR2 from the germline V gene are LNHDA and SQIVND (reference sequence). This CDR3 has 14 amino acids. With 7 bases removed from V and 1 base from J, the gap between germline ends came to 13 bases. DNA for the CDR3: TGTGCCAGTACCACAGGGTTTGCGAACACTGAAGCTTTCTTT. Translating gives CASTTGFANTEAFF. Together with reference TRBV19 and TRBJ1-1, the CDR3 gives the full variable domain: DGGITQSPKYLFRKEGQNVTLSCEQNLNHDAMYWYRQDPGQGLRLIYYSQIVNDFQKGDIAEGYSVSREKKESFPLTVTSAQKNPTAFYLCASTTGFANTEAFFGQGTRLTVV.

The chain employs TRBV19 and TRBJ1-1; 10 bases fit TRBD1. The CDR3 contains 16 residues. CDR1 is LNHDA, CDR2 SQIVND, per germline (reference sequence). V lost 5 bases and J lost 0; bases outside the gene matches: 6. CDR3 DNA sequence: TGTGCCAGTAGTCCCGGGACAGGGGCCATGAACACTGAAGCTTTCTTT. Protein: CASSPGTGAMNTEAFF.

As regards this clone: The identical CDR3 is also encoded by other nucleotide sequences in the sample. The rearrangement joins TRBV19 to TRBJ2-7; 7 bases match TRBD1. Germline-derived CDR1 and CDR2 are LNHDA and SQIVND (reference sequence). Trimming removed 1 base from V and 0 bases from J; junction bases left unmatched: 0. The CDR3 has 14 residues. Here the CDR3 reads CASSIGQGSYEQYF. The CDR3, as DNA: TGTGCCAGTAGTATAGGACAGGGCTCCTACGAGCAGTACTTC.

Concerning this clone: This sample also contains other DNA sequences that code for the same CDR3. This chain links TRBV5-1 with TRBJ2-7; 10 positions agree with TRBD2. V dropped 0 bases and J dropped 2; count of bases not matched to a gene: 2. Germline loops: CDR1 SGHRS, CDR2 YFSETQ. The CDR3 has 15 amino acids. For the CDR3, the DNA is TGCGCCAGCAGCTTGGGGACTAGCGGCACCTACGAGCAGTACTTC. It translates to CASSLGTSGTYEQYF.

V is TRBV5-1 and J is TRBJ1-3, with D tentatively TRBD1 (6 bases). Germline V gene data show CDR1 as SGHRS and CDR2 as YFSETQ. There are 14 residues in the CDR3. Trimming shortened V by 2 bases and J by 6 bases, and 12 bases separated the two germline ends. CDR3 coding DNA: TGCGCCAGCAGCTTACAGGGCAGAGAAAACACCATATATTTT. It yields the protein CASSLQGRENTIYF.

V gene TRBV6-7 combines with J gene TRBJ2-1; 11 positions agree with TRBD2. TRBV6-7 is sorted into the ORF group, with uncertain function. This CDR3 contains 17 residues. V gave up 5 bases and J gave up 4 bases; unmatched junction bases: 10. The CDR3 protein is CASSPLRLAGIYNEQFF. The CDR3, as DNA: TGTGCCAGCAGTCCGCTTCGACTAGCGGGGATTTACAATGAGCAGTTCTTC.

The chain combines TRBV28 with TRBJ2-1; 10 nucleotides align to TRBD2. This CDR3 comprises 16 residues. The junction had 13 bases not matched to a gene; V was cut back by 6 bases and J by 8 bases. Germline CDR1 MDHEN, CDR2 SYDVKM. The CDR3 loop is CASSSGLATRRDEQFF. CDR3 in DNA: TGTGCCAGCAGCTCGGGACTAGCGACTAGAAGGGATGAGCAGTTCTTC. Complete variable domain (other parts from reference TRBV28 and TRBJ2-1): DVKVTQSSRYLVKRTGEKVFLECVQDMDHENMFWYRQDPGLGLRLIYFSYDVKMKEKGDIPEGYSVSREKKERFSLILESASTNQTSMYLCASSSGLATRRDEQFFGPGTRLTVL.

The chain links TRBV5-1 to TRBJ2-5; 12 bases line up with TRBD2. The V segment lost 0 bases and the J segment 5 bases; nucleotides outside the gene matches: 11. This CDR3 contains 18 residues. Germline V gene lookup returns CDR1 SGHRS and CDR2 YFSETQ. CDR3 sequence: CASSLESGLAGSRETQYF. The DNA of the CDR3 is TGCGCCAGCAGCTTGGAATCGGGACTAGCGGGCTCCCGGGAGACCCAGTACTTC.

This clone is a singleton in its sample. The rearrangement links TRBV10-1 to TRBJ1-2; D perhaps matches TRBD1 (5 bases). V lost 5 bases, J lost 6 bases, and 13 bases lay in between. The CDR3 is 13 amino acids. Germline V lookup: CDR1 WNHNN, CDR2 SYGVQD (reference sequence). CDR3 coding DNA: TGCGCCAGCAGTCCGGATCTCAGGGATGGCTACACCTTC. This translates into CASSPDLRDGYTF.

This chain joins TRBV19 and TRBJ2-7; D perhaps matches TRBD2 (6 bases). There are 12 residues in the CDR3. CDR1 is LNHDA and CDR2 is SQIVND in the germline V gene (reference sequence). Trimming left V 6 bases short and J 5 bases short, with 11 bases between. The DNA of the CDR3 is TGTGCCAGTAGCGCCGGCGGGAACGAGCAGTACTTC. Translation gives CASSAGGNEQYF.

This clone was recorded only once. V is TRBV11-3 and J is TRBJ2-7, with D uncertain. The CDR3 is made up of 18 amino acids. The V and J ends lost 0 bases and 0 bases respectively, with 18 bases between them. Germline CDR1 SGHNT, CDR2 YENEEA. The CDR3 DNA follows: TGTGCCAGCAGCTTAGAGATCCGGGTAGAACGGAGCTCCTACGAGCAGTACTTC. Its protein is CASSLEIRVERSSYEQYF.

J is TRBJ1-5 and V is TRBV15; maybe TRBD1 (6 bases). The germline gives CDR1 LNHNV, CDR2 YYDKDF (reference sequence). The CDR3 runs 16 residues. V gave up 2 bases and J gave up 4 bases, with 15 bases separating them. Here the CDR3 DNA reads TGTGCCACCAGCAGACCCTTAGGGGGACGTAATCAGCCCCAGCATTTT. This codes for CATSRPLGGRNQPQHF.

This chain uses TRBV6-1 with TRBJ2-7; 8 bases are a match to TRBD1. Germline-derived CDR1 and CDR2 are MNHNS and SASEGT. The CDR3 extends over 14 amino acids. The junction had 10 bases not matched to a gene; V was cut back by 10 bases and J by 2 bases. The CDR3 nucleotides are TGTGCCACCAGGTTAGGGACAGGCCCCTACGAGCAGTACTTC. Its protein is CATRLGTGPYEQYF.

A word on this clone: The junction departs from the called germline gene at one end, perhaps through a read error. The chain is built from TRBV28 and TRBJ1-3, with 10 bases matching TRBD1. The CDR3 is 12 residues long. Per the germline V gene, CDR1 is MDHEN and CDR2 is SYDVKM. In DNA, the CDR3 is TGTGCCAGCAGCAGCTGGGACAGGGGTTCAACTTTT. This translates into CASSSWDRGSTF.

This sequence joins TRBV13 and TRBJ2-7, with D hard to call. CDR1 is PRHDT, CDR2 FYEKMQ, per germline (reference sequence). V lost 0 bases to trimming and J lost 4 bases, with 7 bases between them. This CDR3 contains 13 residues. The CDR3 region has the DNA TGTGCCAGCAGCTTAGGCCTCGGTTACGAGCAGTACTTC. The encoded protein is CASSLGLGYEQYF. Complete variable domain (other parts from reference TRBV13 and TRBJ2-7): AAGVIQSPRHLIKEKRETATLKCYPIPRHDTVYWYQQGPGQDPQFLISFYEKMQSDKGSIPDRFSAQQFSDYHSELNMSSLELGDSALYFCASSLGLGYEQYFGPGTRLTVT.

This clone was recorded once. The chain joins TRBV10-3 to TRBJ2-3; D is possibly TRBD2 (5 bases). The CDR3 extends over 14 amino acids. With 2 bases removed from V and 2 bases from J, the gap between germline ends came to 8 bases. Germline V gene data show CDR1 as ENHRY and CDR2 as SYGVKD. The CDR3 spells CAISEGGNTDTQYF. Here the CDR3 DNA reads TGTGCCATCAGTGAGGGAGGTAACACAGATACGCAGTATTTT.

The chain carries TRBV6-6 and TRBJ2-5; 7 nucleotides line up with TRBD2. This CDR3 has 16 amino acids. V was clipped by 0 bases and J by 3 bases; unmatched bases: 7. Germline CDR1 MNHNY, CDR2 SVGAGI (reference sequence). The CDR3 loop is CASSYSGSSGKETQYF. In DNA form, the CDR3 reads TGTGCCAGCAGTTACTCTGGGTCCAGCGGGAAAGAGACCCAGTACTTC.

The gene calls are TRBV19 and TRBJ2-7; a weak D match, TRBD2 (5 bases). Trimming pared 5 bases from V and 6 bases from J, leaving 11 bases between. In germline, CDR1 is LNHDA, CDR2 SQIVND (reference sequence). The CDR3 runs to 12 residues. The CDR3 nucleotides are TGTGCCAGTAGTCCCCTGGGGAGCGAGCAGTACTTC. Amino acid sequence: CASSPLGSEQYF.

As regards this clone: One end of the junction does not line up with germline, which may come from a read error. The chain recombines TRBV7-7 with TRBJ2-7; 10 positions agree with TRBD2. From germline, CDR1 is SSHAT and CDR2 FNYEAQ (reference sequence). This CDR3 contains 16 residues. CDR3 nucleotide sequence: TGTGCTAGCAGCCCCGGGGTAGCGGGAGGATCCTACGAGCAGTACTTC. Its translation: CASSPGVAGGSYEQYF.